This T cell receptor beta chain was captured in a study of blood T cell repertoires in COVID-19. Overall study context: Specimens from acute and convalescent COVID-19 originated in the United States, Italy and Spain.

This table comes from immunoSEQ multiplex PCR, and its TCRdb copy is limited to in-frame clones, with some not included. The data show some 150,000 clones, approximately 89% seen once. Germline V gives CDR1 LNHDA, CDR2 SQIVND (reference sequence). The CDR3 covers 17 residues. The ends were cut back, 4 bases at V and 0 bases at J, with 16 bases in the middle. The J gene is TRBJ1-5, the V gene TRBV19; weak D call: TRBD1 (5 bases). Specimen: peripheral blood. This sequence was found in a man in his sixties or seventies with acute or convalescent COVID-19. The CDR3 reads CASSTLGRANSNQPQHF. In DNA form, the CDR3 reads TGTGCCAGTAGTACCCTGGGCAGGGCGAATAGCAATCAGCCCCAGCATTTT.